A selection of T cell receptor beta chains follows, all from one sample in a study of identifying expanded T cells in peripheral blood. Libraries were prepared by immunoSEQ multiplex PCR; TCRdb keeps only in-frame clonotypes and omits some of them. Of 85,000 to 90,000 clones in the sample, 70% to 90% were seen once. Sequencing input: blood. These receptors originate from a person between 18 and 75 years old in good health. Each CDR3 is given with its conserved first and last residue. The D gene is left open where the match is weak. Where a row states a size, it is once, few, many or the class of an expanded clone; other rows omit it.

d_gene: NA
j_gene: TRBJ2-3
v_gene: TRBV11-2
abundance: NA
CDR3nt: TGTGCCAGCAGCTTAGTGGGGGGCCGAAGCACAGATACGCAGTATTTT
CDR3aa: CASSLVGGRSTDTQYF

d_gene: TRBD1
j_gene: TRBJ2-5
v_gene: TRBV7-3
abundance: NA
CDR3nt: TGTGCCAGCAGCTCCGGACAGGAAGAGACCCAGTACTTC
CDR3aa: CASSSGQEETQYF

d_gene: NA
j_gene: TRBJ2-1
v_gene: TRBV19
abundance: NA
CDR3nt: TGTGCCAGTAGGCCCCGGGATGGAATTAGGGAGCAGTTCTTC
CDR3aa: CASRPRDGIREQFF

d_gene: TRBD1
j_gene: TRBJ1-2
v_gene: TRBV5-1
abundance: NA
CDR3nt: TGCGCCAGCAGTAAACAGGGGGGGAATGGCTACACCTTC
CDR3aa: CASSKQGGNGYTF

d_gene: NA
j_gene: TRBJ2-5
v_gene: TRBV18
abundance: NA
CDR3nt: TGTGCCAGCTCCCAGGGACGGAGAGAGACCCAGTACTTC
CDR3aa: CASSQGRRETQYF

d_gene: NA
j_gene: TRBJ2-2
v_gene: TRBV14
abundance: NA
CDR3nt: TGTGCCAGCAGCCAACCGGGTTGGTGGAGGGCGGCCGGGGAGCTGTTTTTT
CDR3aa: CASSQPGWWRAAGELFF

d_gene: NA
j_gene: TRBJ1-4
v_gene: TRBV4-3
abundance: few
CDR3nt: TGCGCCAGCAGCCAAGAGAGACAACTTAATGAAAAACTGTTTTTT
CDR3aa: CASSQERQLNEKLFF

d_gene: NA
j_gene: TRBJ2-1
v_gene: TRBV15
abundance: NA
CDR3nt: TGTGCCACCAGCAGAGATATAGACGGGGATGAGCAGTTCTTC
CDR3aa: CATSRDIDGDEQFF

d_gene: TRBD1
j_gene: TRBJ2-5
v_gene: TRBV7-2
abundance: NA
CDR3nt: TGTGCCAGCAAAGAGGACAGGGGGAAAGAGACCCAGTACTTC
CDR3aa: CASKEDRGKETQYF

d_gene: TRBD1
j_gene: TRBJ1-1
v_gene: TRBV7-8
abundance: NA
CDR3nt: TGTGCCAGCAGACGGGACAGGGGGAACACTGAAGCTTTCTTT
CDR3aa: CASRRDRGNTEAFF